This T cell receptor beta chain came from a study of CD8+ T cells in alopecia areata. About the research overall: At a dose of 5 to 10 mg twice daily, oral tofacitinib was given to treated patients.

The treatment was: oral pan-JAK inhibitor, 5-10 mg twice daily. Patients with alopecia areata provided lesional scalp punch biopsies as well as peripheral blood. In each case, RNA was isolated and then reverse transcribed into cDNA as the sequencing template. TCRdb's copy holds only in-frame clones and misses some; the assay was immunoSEQ multiplex PCR. The data show about 140,000 clones, roughly 80% seen once. CDR3 length equals 16 residues. Germline CDR1 reads LNHDA; CDR2 reads SQIVND (reference sequence). Trimming pared 5 bases from V and 0 bases from J, leaving 11 bases between. This sequence originates from a human donor with alopecia areata. V is TRBV19 and J is TRBJ1-6; D uncertain. Sequences were derived from CD8+ T cells sorted from blood, sampled at week 4, from a patient treated with tofacitinib. The CDR3 nucleotides are TGTGCCAGTAGTCCCTTAGGGAGCTCCTATAATTCACCCCTCCACTTT. Encoded protein: CASSPLGSSYNSPLHF.